Reported below is one T cell receptor beta chain. Its antigen is as yet unknown. The PCR ran on 60 Vbeta and 13 Jbeta primers. This table comes from immunoSEQ multiplex PCR, and its TCRdb copy is limited to in-frame clones, with some not included. Altogether 150,000 to 200,000 clones are present, around 80% being singletons, with the ten largest covering about 15%. Germline loops: CDR1 SGHRS, CDR2 YFSETQ. This CDR3 has 14 residues. V lost 4 bases, J lost 5 bases, and 13 bases lay in between. The sample belongs to a study of cytomegalovirus exposure and HLA in healthy donors. Overall study findings and caveats: In a later analysis, HLA-associated TCR beta chains were more clonally expanded than equally common others. Roughly uniform depth of sequencing across donors was assumed in presence/absence analyses. As immune exposure information, only CMV serostatus was available.

The V gene is TRBV5-1, the J gene TRBJ2-1; D may be TRBD2 (5 bases). This TCR came from a woman in her thirties or forties in good health and CMV-seronegative. The sequencing sample was made of PBMCs. The CDR3, as DNA: TGCGCCAGCAGCCCTACCGGGAAAAACAATGAGCAGTTCTTC. It is translated as CASSPTGKNNEQFF.